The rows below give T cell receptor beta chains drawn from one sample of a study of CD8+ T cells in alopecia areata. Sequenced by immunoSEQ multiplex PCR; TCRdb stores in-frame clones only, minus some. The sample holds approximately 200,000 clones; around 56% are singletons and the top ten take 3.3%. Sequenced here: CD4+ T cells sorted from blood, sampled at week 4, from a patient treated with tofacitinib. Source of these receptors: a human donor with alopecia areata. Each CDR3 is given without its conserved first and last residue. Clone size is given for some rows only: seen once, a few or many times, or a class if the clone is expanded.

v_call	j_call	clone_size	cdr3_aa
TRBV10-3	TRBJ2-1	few	AISESTASHYNEQF
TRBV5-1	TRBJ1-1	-	ASSLRGAWQNTEAF
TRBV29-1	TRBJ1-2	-	SVGGVDGYT
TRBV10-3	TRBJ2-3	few	AITQDRDADTQY
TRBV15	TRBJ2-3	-	ASKAVATDTQY
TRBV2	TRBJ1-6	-	ASSDRGAGNSPLH
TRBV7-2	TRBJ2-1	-	ASSLAGLHEQF
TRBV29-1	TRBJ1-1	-	SVGRTGMNTEAF
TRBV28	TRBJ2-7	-	ASSGLAGAQY
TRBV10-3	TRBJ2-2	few	AISDGQGRRTGELF
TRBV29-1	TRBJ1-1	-	SVEPTGTNTEAF
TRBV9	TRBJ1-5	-	ASSVAGGNQPQH
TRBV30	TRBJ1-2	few	AWSVGQLYGYT
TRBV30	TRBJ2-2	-	AWSGTRDGELF
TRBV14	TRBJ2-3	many	ASSQAGTDTQY
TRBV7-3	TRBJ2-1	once	ASSLTVTSGGQEEQF
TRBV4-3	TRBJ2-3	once	ASSQESGTSGATDTQY
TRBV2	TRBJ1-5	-	ASSVEGEPQH
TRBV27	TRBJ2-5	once	ASSSHRDRETQY
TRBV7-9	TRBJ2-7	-	ASSSEWESYEQY
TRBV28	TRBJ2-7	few	ASSLYTGVEQY
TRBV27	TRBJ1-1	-	ASSSDTLYSTEAF
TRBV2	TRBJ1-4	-	ASGRDDEKLF
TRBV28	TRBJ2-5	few	ATGGGQETQY
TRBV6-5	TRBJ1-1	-	ASSLTPTGPEAF
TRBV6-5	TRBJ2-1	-	ASSRTVNEQF
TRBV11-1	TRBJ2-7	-	ASSFDYEQY
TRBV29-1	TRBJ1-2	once	SAGTGINPYGYT
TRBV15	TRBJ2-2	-	ATSRVGGNTGELF
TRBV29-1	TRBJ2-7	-	SVRQGSDEQY
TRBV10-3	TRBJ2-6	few	AIRDGDSGANVLT
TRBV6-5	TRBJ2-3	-	ASSSVAPGGTDTQY
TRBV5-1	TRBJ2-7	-	ASSLTPGQSHEQY
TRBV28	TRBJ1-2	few	ASSSGNYGYT
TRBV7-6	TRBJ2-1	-	ASSFGRLAGDSYNEQF
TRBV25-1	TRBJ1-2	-	ASSKTGGYT
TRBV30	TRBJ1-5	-	AWSRTGTNQPQH
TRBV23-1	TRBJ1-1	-	ASSPVVPGTEAF
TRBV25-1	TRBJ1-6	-	AIPTGNNSPLH
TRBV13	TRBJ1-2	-	ASSFWTGVSGYT
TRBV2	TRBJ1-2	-	ASSEGGGYGYT
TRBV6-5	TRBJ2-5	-	ASSWGPQETQY
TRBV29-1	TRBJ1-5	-	SVRDTNQPQH
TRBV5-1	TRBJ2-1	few	ASSLGEYNEQF
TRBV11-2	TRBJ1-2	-	ASSQQGVGYT
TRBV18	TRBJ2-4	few	ASSPRGPTQY